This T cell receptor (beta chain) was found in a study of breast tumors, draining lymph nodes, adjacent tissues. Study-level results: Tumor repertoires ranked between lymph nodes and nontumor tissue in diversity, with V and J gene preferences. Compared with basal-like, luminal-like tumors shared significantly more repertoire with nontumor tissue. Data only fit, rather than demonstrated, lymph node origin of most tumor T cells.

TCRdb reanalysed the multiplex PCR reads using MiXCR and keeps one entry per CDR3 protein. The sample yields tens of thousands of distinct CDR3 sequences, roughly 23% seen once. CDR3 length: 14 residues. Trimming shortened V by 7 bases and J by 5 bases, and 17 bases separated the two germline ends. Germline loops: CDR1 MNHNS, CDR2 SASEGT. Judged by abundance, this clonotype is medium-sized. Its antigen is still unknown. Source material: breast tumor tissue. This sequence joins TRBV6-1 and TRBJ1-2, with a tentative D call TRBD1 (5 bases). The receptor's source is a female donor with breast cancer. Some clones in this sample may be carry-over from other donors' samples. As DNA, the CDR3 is TGTGCCAGCACAGCCACGGGGGTTTTTTATGGCTACACCTTC. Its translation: CASTATGVFYGYTF.